Each of the 31 T cell receptor beta chains below was sequenced from the same sample in a study of CDR3 diversity in severe acne. TCRdb independently ran MiXCR on the PCR reads; one entry per CDR3 protein. The table records approximately 90,000 distinct CDR3 sequences, approximately 52% of them present only once. Sequenced material: blood. All receptors come from a male donor in good health, serving as a control.

This rearrangement joins TRBV2 to TRBJ2-5; D is possibly TRBD2 (5 bases). Germline assignment: CDR1 SNHLY and CDR2 FYNNEI. V was clipped by 6 bases and J by 5 bases, with 10 bases between them. This CDR3 comprises 12 residues. CDR3 nucleotide sequence: TGTGCCAGCAGCCGAGGGCCGGAGACCCAGTACTTC. Translation gives CASSRGPETQYF.

The chain combines TRBV24-1 with TRBJ1-1; 11 nucleotides line up with TRBD1. Unmatched junction bases numbered 3, after V lost 4 bases and J lost 3 bases. In germline, CDR1 is KGHDR, CDR2 SFDVKD. This CDR3 is 15 amino acids long. The CDR3 loop is CATSESGQGDTEAFF. The CDR3 DNA is TGTGCCACCAGTGAGTCGGGACAGGGGGACACTGAAGCTTTCTTT.

CDR3 protein: CASSATAGTQYF. Written as DNA, the CDR3 is TGTGCCAGCAGCGCCACTGCGGGGACCCAGTACTTC. The V gene is TRBV11-3, the J gene TRBJ2-5; tentatively, D is TRBD2 (5 bases). The germline V gene has CDR1 SGHNT and CDR2 YENEEA. Trimming cost V 5 bases and J 7 bases, with 11 bases left between them. The CDR3 runs to 12 residues. Looking up the rest from reference TRBV11-3 and TRBJ2-5 gives the full variable domain: EAGVVQSPRYKIIEKKQPVAFWCNPISGHNTLYWYLQNLGQGPELLIRYENEEAVDDSQLPKDRFSAERLKGVDSTLKIQPAELGDSAVYLCASSATAGTQYFGPGTRLLVL.

The V gene is TRBV7-2, the J gene TRBJ1-1; TRBD1 matches 7 bases. The CDR3 has 15 residues. Per germline, CDR1 SGHTA and CDR2 FQGNSA. V gave up 6 bases and J gave up 2 bases; unmatched junction bases: 9. The CDR3 sequence is CASRPLGTVNTEAFF. CDR3 nucleotide sequence: TGTGCCAGCAGGCCCCTCGGGACAGTTAACACTGAAGCTTTCTTT.

A few counts support this clonotype. V is TRBV9 and J is TRBJ1-1; the match to TRBD1 covers 8 bases. This CDR3 comprises 15 residues. Looked up from germline, CDR1 is SGDLS and CDR2 is YYNGEE. The junction had 4 bases not matched to a gene; V was cut back by 0 bases and J by 3 bases. The CDR3 DNA reads as TGTGCCAGCAGCGTAGATGCGACAGGGGACACTGAAGCTTTCTTT. This translates into CASSVDATGDTEAFF. Together with reference TRBV9 and TRBJ1-1, the CDR3 gives the full variable domain: DSGVTQTPKHLITATGQRVTLRCSPRSGDLSVYWYQQSLDQGLQFLIQYYNGEERAKGNILERFSAQQFPDLHSELNLSSLELGDSALYFCASSVDATGDTEAFFGQGTRLTVV.

V and J are TRBV2 and TRBJ1-6, with 8 bases aligning to TRBD1. CDR3 size: 13 residues. Trimming took 4 bases from V and 9 from J; bases not matched to a gene: 2. Germline CDR1 and CDR2: SNHLY and FYNNEI. The CDR3 DNA reads as TGTGCCAGCAGTGCAGGGGGCCGTTCACCCCTCCACTTT. It encodes CASSAGGRSPLHF.

This chain links TRBV12-3 or TRBV12-4 with TRBJ1-6; D unclear. V shed 5 bases and J shed 9 bases, with 8 bases lying between them. The CDR3 consists of 12 residues. CDR3 coding DNA: TGTGCCAGCAGTGTCTTAGGTTCACCCCTCCACTTT. Translated, it gives CASSVLGSPLHF.

This clonotype was picked up a small number of times. The rearrangement uses TRBV2 and TRBJ1-5; unclear D gene. This CDR3 is built from 13 residues. The V gene's germline CDR1 is SNHLY and CDR2 FYNNEI. Trimming took 5 bases from V and 4 from J, leaving 9 bases between them. CDR3: CASSREGNQPQHF. In nucleotides, the CDR3 is TGTGCCAGCAGTCGAGAAGGAAATCAGCCCCAGCATTTT.

The chain uses TRBV2 and TRBJ1-4, with 9 positions matching TRBD1. The CDR3 is 14 amino acids. The ends lost 6 bases at V and 7 bases at J; junction bases unmatched: 6. CDR1 and CDR2 (germline): SNHLY, FYNNEI. CDR3 bases: TGTGCCAGCAGCCACGGACAGGGGAGTGAAAAACTGTTTTTT. It specifies CASSHGQGSEKLFF. Looking up the rest from reference TRBV2 and TRBJ1-4 gives the full variable domain: EPEVTQTPSHQVTQMGQEVILRCVPISNHLYFYWYRQILGQKVEFLVSFYNNEISEKSEIFDDQFSVERPDGSNFTLKIRSTKLEDSAMYFCASSHGQGSEKLFFGSGTQLSVL.

This chain links TRBV4-1 with TRBJ1-5; 9 bases line up with TRBD1. The CDR3 is 15 amino acids. In germline, CDR1 is MGHRA, CDR2 YSYEKL. V shed 4 bases and J 4 bases; nucleotides not matched to a gene: 5. CDR3 coding DNA: TGCGCCAGCAGCCCCGGGACAGGGAATAATCAGCCCCAGCATTTT. This codes for CASSPGTGNNQPQHF.

This clonotype was recorded at least ten times. CDR3: CASSQRRGTVDTDTQYF. The CDR3 DNA is TGTGCCAGCAGCCAAAGGCGGGGAACGGTCGACACAGATACGCAGTATTTT. The chain recombines TRBV14 with TRBJ2-3; D perhaps matches TRBD2 (6 bases). Germline CDR1 SGHDN, CDR2 FVKESK. Trimming took off 2 bases at V and 2 bases at J, with 17 bases between the two ends. The CDR3 has 17 residues.

The gene calls are TRBV5-6 and TRBJ1-4, with 8 bases identical to TRBD1. The CDR3 is 16 residues long. With 3 bases clipped from V and 5 bases from J, the junction kept 9 bases outside the gene matches. Germline CDR1 reads SGHDT; CDR2 reads YYEEEE. The CDR3: CASSSQDRGENEKLFF. In DNA, the CDR3 is TGTGCCAGCAGCTCGCAAGACAGGGGAGAGAATGAAAAACTGTTTTTT.

V and J are TRBV2 and TRBJ2-7, with 9 bases aligning to TRBD1. This CDR3 comprises 14 residues. Per germline, CDR1 SNHLY and CDR2 FYNNEI. V dropped 6 bases and J dropped 6; count of bases not matched to a gene: 9. For the CDR3, the DNA is TGTGCCAGCAGCCGACAGGGGGTGGCTGCCGAGCAGTACTTC. It codes for CASSRQGVAAEQYF.

This clonotype appeared many times. The V and J genes are TRBV5-1 and TRBJ1-1; no firm D call. V gave up 6 bases and J gave up 5 bases, with 20 bases separating them. Germline V gene sequence: CDR1 SGHRS, CDR2 YFSETQ. The CDR3 is 15 residues long. The DNA for the CDR3 is TGCGCCAGCACGATCGGGGAAGGGCGGGTGACTGAAGCTTTCTTT. Amino acid sequence: CASTIGEGRVTEAFF.

The V and J genes are TRBV6-6 and TRBJ1-5; TRBD1 matches 10 bases. The V segment lost 2 bases and the J segment 4 bases; nucleotides outside the gene matches: 5. The CDR3 sequence is 16 residues long. CDR1 is MNHNY, CDR2 SVGAGI, per germline (reference sequence). DNA for the CDR3: TGTGCCAGCAGTTACGGACGGACAGGGGGTAATCAGCCCCAGCATTTT. The encoded protein is CASSYGRTGGNQPQHF.

This clonotype has a count of ten or more. This chain uses TRBV6-5 with TRBJ2-5; a possible D gene is TRBD1 (6 bases). The CDR3 has 15 amino acids. Germline loops: CDR1 MNHEY, CDR2 SVGAGI. Trimming removed 0 bases from V and 6 bases from J, with 14 bases in between. The CDR3 loop is CASSYSGRGVKTQYF. In DNA, the CDR3 is TGTGCCAGCAGTTACTCGGGCAGGGGAGTAAAGACCCAGTACTTC.

V and J are TRBV5-6 and TRBJ2-7; possible D gene TRBD2, 6 bases. This CDR3 contains 15 residues. Germline assignment: CDR1 SGHDT and CDR2 YYEEEE. Trimming shortened V by 2 bases and J by 9 bases, and 21 bases separated the two germline ends. This chain's CDR3 is CASSFGLAGVGGQYF. The CDR3 nucleotides are TGTGCCAGCAGCTTTGGGCTAGCAGGAGTGGGGGGGCAGTACTTC.

In this sample, this clonotype turned up once. An end of the junction does not agree with germline; a read error may underlie this. The rearrangement links TRBV20-1 to TRBJ1-2, with unresolved D. Germline V CDR1 and CDR2: DFQATT, SNEGSKA (reference sequence). This CDR3 spans 11 amino acids. The CDR3 DNA sequence: TGCAGCGCTAGTGTAGAGGATGGCTACACCTTC. As protein: CSASVEDGYTF.

The rearrangement links TRBV6-1 to TRBJ2-6; D remains ambiguous. Germline CDR1 reads MNHNS; CDR2 reads SASEGT. The CDR3 consists of 15 residues. V was clipped by 2 bases and J by 0 bases, with 5 bases between them. In DNA form, the CDR3 reads TGTGCCAGCAGTGAAAGGCTCTCTGGGGCCAACGTCCTGACTTTC. Translating it yields CASSERLSGANVLTF.

J is TRBJ1-6 and V is TRBV4-1; 9 bases are a match to TRBD1. Germline V CDR1 and CDR2: MGHRA, YSYEKL. Trimming cost V 4 bases and J 0 bases; bases outside gene matches: 7. The CDR3 sequence is 18 residues long. The CDR3 here is CASSPRGGQGSYNSPLHF. DNA of the CDR3: TGCGCCAGCAGCCCCCGGGGGGGACAGGGCTCCTATAATTCACCCCTCCACTTT.

The V gene is TRBV7-6, the J gene TRBJ2-2; no clear D. Looked up from germline, CDR1 is SGHVS and CDR2 is FNYEAQ. The V gene lost 5 bases and the J gene lost 1 base, with 14 bases spanning the gap. This CDR3 spans 16 amino acids. For the CDR3, the DNA is TGTGCCAGCAGCCCCTACAATGAGCAGAACACCGGGGAGCTGTTTTTT. Protein: CASSPYNEQNTGELFF. The whole variable domain, remainder taken from reference TRBV7-6 and TRBJ2-2, is GAGVSQSPRYKVTKRGQDVALRCDPISGHVSLYWYRQALGQGPEFLTYFNYEAQQDKSGLPNDRFSAERPEGSISTLTIQRTEQRDSAMYRCASSPYNEQNTGELFFGEGSRLTVL.

V is TRBV18 and J is TRBJ1-1, with D hard to call. V was shortened by 2 bases and J by 1 base, with 11 bases between the two germline ends. There are 15 residues in the CDR3. The germline V gene has CDR1 KGHSH and CDR2 LQKENI. The CDR3 is CASSPSLDRNTEAFF. The CDR3 DNA follows: TGTGCCAGCTCACCATCGTTGGATAGGAACACTGAAGCTTTCTTT.

The gene calls are TRBV6-5 and TRBJ1-2; a possible D gene is TRBD1 (6 bases). Trimming left V 6 bases short and J 4 bases short, with 12 bases between. The CDR3 is made up of 13 amino acids. Germline CDR1 is MNHEY and CDR2 is SVGAGI. The CDR3 coding sequence is TGTGCCAGCAGGGGGGACATTGCCTATGGCTACACCTTC. This translates into CASRGDIAYGYTF.

This clonotype was seen many times. This chain joins TRBV6-6 and TRBJ1-1, with TRBD1 matching 7 bases. Germline V gene data show CDR1 as MNHNY and CDR2 as SVGAGI (reference sequence). CDR3 length: 16 residues. J was trimmed by 0 bases and V by 0 bases; bases with no gene match: 4. The CDR3 coding sequence is TGTGCCAGCAGTTACTCTTGGGGACAGATGAACACTGAAGCTTTCTTT. It translates to CASSYSWGQMNTEAFF.

The sample holds many counts of this clonotype. The chain combines TRBV7-2 with TRBJ1-5; D gene ambiguous. This CDR3 spans 14 amino acids. Germline CDR1 is SGHTA and CDR2 is FQGNSA. The V end was cut by 5 bases, the J end by 0 bases, with 8 bases between. CDR3 DNA sequence: TGTGCCAGCAGCCCTGACTTTAGCAATCAGCCCCAGCATTTT. It yields the protein CASSPDFSNQPQHF. Filled out from reference TRBV7-2 and TRBJ1-5, the complete variable domain reads GAGVSQSPSNKVTEKGKDVELRCDPISGHTALYWYRQSLGQGLEFLIYFQGNSAPDKSGLPSDRFSAERTGGSVSTLTIQRTQQEDSAVYLCASSPDFSNQPQHFGDGTRLSIL.

CDR3 amino acids: CSAKGQGASEWYEQYF. CDR3 DNA: TGCAGTGCTAAAGGACAGGGAGCGTCCGAATGGTACGAGCAGTACTTC. This chain joins TRBV20-1 and TRBJ2-7; the match to TRBD1 covers 8 bases. CDR1 and CDR2 (germline): DFQATT, SNEGSKA (reference sequence). With 4 bases clipped from V and 4 bases from J, the junction kept 15 bases outside the gene matches. The CDR3 runs to 16 residues.

The chain carries TRBV9 and TRBJ1-2; D ambiguous. The CDR3 length is 14 residues. Germline CDR1 SGDLS, CDR2 YYNGEE. The V and J ends lost 2 bases and 0 bases respectively, with 8 bases between them. CDR3 in DNA: TGTGCCAGCAGCGTCCTCTCTACTAACTATGGCTACACCTTC. Its translation is CASSVLSTNYGYTF.

By share, this clonotype ranks as medium-sized. The chain carries TRBV5-1 and TRBJ2-7, with TRBD1 as a possible D gene (5 bases). CDR1 SGHRS and CDR2 YFSETQ come from the germline V gene. V was shortened by 0 bases and J by 5 bases, with 18 bases between the two germline ends. The CDR3 covers 16 residues. DNA of the CDR3: TGCGCCAGCAGCTTGGCCCTGGACACCCTTTTGGACGAGCAGTACTTC. It is translated as CASSLALDTLLDEQYF.

The gene calls are TRBV19 and TRBJ2-2; 9 bases are shared with TRBD2. The CDR3 is 20 amino acids. Germline V CDR1 and CDR2: LNHDA, SQIVND (reference sequence). The V gene end was trimmed by 5 bases and the J gene end by 0 bases; junction bases not matched to a gene: 16. The CDR3 nucleotides read TGTGCCAGTAGTCCCCAGCCGGGACTAGCTATCCTCGCGAACACCGGGGAGCTGTTTTTT. Residues: CASSPQPGLAILANTGELFF.

The gene calls are TRBV15 and TRBJ2-7, with D possibly TRBD1 on 5 matching bases. V lost 3 bases, J lost 2 bases, and 8 bases lay in between. This CDR3 contains 13 residues. The germline gives CDR1 LNHNV, CDR2 YYDKDF (reference sequence). CDR3 nucleotide sequence: TGTGCCACCAGCAGCATGACAGCCTACGAGCAGTACTTC. Its protein product is CATSSMTAYEQYF.

This clonotype was seen ten or more times. V and J are TRBV6-6 and TRBJ1-1; 7 bases fit TRBD1. V was pared by 7 bases and J by 0 bases, with 14 bases of the junction left unmatched. Germline CDR1 MNHNY, CDR2 SVGAGI (reference sequence). CDR3 length: 17 amino acids. CDR3 nucleotides: TGTGCCAGCACAAGCCCTTTGACAGGGAGGATGAACACTGAAGCTTTCTTT. This sequence encodes CASTSPLTGRMNTEAFF.